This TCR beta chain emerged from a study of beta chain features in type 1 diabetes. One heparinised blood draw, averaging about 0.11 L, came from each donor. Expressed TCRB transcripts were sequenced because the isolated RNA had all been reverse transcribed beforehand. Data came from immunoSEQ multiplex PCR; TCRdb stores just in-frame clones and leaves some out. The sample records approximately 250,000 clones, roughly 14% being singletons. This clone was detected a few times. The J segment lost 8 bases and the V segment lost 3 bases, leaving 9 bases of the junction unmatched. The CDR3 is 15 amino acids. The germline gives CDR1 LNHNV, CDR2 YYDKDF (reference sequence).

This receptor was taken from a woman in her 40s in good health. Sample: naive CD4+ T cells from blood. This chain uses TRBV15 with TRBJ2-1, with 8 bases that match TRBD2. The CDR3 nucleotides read TGTGCCACCAGCAGCCGGGGCGGGGGGCGGGATGAGCAGTTCTTC. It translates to CATSSRGGGRDEQFF.